The present TCR beta chain was sequenced within a study of response to subunit inactivated influenza vaccine. Germline-derived CDR1 and CDR2 are SGHTS and YDEGEE. The CDR3 totals 18 residues. V was trimmed by 4 bases and J by 7 bases, leaving 29 bases between them. TCRdb used MiXCR to reprocess the RT-PCR reads, holding one entry per CDR3 protein. Altogether around 190,000 distinct CDR3 sequences are present, about 9% being singletons, with the ten largest covering about a tenth. Specimen: non-naive T cells sorted from PBMCs, collected on the day of vaccination. V gene TRBV5-8 combines with J gene TRBJ2-5; perhaps TRBD1 as D (6 bases). The source is a man aged 50-60 years who received an inactivated influenza vaccine. The CDR3 region has the DNA TGTGCCAGCAGCAAACAGGGTTACGGTAGTTCAAACTTGTGGACCCAGTACTTC. Its protein product is CASSKQGYGSSNLWTQYF.